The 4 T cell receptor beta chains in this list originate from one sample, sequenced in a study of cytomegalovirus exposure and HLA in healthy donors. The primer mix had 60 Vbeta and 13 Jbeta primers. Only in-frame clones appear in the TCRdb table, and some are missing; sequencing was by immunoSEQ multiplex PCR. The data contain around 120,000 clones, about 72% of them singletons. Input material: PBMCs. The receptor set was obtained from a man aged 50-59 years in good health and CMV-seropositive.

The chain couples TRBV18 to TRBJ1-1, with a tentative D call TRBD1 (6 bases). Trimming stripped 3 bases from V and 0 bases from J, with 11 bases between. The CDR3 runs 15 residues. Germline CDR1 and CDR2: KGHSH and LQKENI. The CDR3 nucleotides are TGTGCCAGCTCACCTCGACAGGCAATGAACACTGAAGCTTTCTTT. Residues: CASSPRQAMNTEAFF.

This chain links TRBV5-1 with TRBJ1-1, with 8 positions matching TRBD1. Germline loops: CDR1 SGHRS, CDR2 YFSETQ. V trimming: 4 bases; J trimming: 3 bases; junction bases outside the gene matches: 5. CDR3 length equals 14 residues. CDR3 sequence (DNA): TGCGCCAGCAGCAGGACAGGGTCGGACACTGAAGCTTTCTTT. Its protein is CASSRTGSDTEAFF.

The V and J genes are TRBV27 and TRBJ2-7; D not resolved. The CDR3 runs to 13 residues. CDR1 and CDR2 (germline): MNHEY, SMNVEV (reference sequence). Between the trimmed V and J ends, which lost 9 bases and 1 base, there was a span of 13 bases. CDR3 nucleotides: TGTGCCAGTAGTGATGGGCCATCCTACGAGCAGTACTTC. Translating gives CASSDGPSYEQYF.

CDR3 coding DNA: TGTGCCAGCTTACCGGACAGGGGTTTTACTACGGATAGTGAGCAGTTCTTC. This sequence encodes CASLPDRGFTTDSEQFF. This sequence joins TRBV18 and TRBJ2-1; 9 bases are a match to TRBD1. CDR1 is KGHSH and CDR2 is LQKENI in the germline V gene. The V segment lost 7 bases and the J segment 9 bases; nucleotides outside the gene matches: 19. This CDR3 comprises 17 residues.